These 27 T cell receptor beta chains were sequenced from one sample in a study of OX40 agonist ivuxolimab in advanced cancers. The protocol was immunoSEQ multiplex PCR, while the TCRdb copy is restricted to in-frame clones and leaves out a portion. Here the sample spans 150,000 to 170,000 clones, approximately 94% being singletons. The sequenced sample was CD4+ or CD8+ T cells sorted from blood, obtained in a trial of the OX40 agonist ivuxolimab. The source of these receptors is an adult with an advanced solid tumor such as melanoma, head and neck, liver or kidney cancer.

The chain links TRBV7-8 to TRBJ2-5, with no clear D. Trimming took off 4 bases at V and 5 bases at J, with 11 bases between the two ends. This CDR3 contains 13 residues. CDR1 and CDR2 from the germline V gene are SGHVS and FQNEAQ. In DNA, the CDR3 is TGTGCCAGCAGCTCCGTGGTCATGGAGACCCAGTACTTC. Protein: CASSSVVMETQYF.

V and J are TRBV27 and TRBJ2-7; D call uncertain. The length of the CDR3 is 15 residues. Trimming removed 6 bases from V and 0 bases from J, with 15 bases in between. CDR1 is MNHEY and CDR2 is SMNVEV in the germline V gene (reference sequence). The DNA of the CDR3 is TGTGCCAGCAGCCCCCGAGGAAGGAGCTCCTACGAGCAGTACTTC. Translating it yields CASSPRGRSSYEQYF.

The chain combines TRBV18 with TRBJ2-2; D remains ambiguous. CDR1 and CDR2 from the germline V gene are KGHSH and LQKENI. This CDR3 is built from 14 residues. Trimming stripped 1 base from V and 7 bases from J, with 10 bases between. For the CDR3, the DNA is TGTGCCAGCTCACCACGGATGGAAGGCGGGGAGCTGTTTTTT. Its translation is CASSPRMEGGELFF.

The chain employs TRBV18 and TRBJ1-3; the match to TRBD1 covers 9 bases. The ends lost 3 bases at V and 0 bases at J; junction bases unmatched: 6. The length of the CDR3 is 17 residues. Germline CDR1 and CDR2: KGHSH and LQKENI. This CDR3 is CASSPGTGLLSGNTIYF. The CDR3 region has the DNA TGTGCCAGCTCACCGGGGACAGGGCTCCTCTCTGGAAACACCATATATTTT.

The chain employs TRBV5-1 and TRBJ2-5; TRBD1 agrees at 10 bases. Germline-derived CDR1 and CDR2 are SGHRS and YFSETQ. The CDR3 length is 16 residues. V dropped 4 bases and J dropped 5; count of bases not matched to a gene: 11. The CDR3 region is CASSIRQGANWETQYF. DNA of the CDR3: TGCGCCAGCAGCATAAGACAGGGGGCGAATTGGGAGACCCAGTACTTC.

This chain connects TRBV27 to TRBJ2-5, with D perhaps TRBD1 (7 bases). V was trimmed by 6 bases and J by 5 bases, leaving 13 bases between them. CDR1 and CDR2 (germline): MNHEY, SMNVEV (reference sequence). The CDR3 has 13 residues. The DNA of the CDR3 is TGTGCCAGCAGACTGTCAGGGGGGGAGACCCAGTACTTC. It translates to CASRLSGGETQYF.

In its sample, this clone was seen once. This chain joins TRBV9 and TRBJ2-5; TRBD2 agrees at 7 bases. CDR3 length equals 15 residues. Per germline, CDR1 SGDLS and CDR2 YYNGEE. After removal of 1 base from V and 4 bases from J, the junction contained 7 bases not matched to a gene. CDR3 loop: CASSVRGREVETQYF. CDR3 in DNA: TGTGCCAGCAGCGTAAGAGGACGGGAGGTAGAGACCCAGTACTTC.

This chain links TRBV21-1 with TRBJ2-7; whether TRBD2, the table's D call, matches the DNA was not checked. TRBV21-1 is flagged as a pseudogene. This CDR3 has 17 amino acids. The CDR3 bases are TGTGCCAGCAGCAAAGGGATTGCCGGGACTCTCGCCTACGAGCAGTACTTC. Amino acids: CASSKGIAGTLAYEQYF.

The V gene is TRBV27, the J gene TRBJ2-7, with a tentative D call TRBD2 (5 bases). Germline V CDR1 and CDR2: MNHEY, SMNVEV (reference sequence). The CDR3 sequence is 15 residues long. V was shortened by 2 bases and J by 3 bases, with 14 bases between the two germline ends. The CDR3 nucleotides read TGTGCCAGCAGTTTACGGGGAATCAACTACTACGAGCAGTACTTC. This sequence encodes CASSLRGINYYEQYF.

The V and J genes are TRBV11-2 and TRBJ1-2; D might be TRBD1 (6 bases). CDR1 SGHAT and CDR2 FQNNGV come from the germline V gene. Trimming stripped 2 bases from V and 8 bases from J, with 9 bases between. The CDR3 runs to 12 residues. CDR3 in DNA: TGTGCCAGCAGCTTAAGGACAGCCGGCTACACCTTC. Its translation is CASSLRTAGYTF.

The chain uses TRBV2 and TRBJ2-5; 7 bases fit TRBD1. The CDR3 is 13 residues long. Per germline, CDR1 SNHLY and CDR2 FYNNEI. V was clipped by 5 bases and J by 4 bases; unmatched bases: 4. The CDR3 DNA reads TGTGCCAGCAGTTTTGACAGGGTAGAGACCCAGTACTTC. This sequence encodes CASSFDRVETQYF.

This clone was seen only once. The chain combines TRBV19 with TRBJ2-3; no reliable D call. Germline V lookup: CDR1 LNHDA, CDR2 SQIVND (reference sequence). Trimming shortened V by 3 bases and J by 3 bases, and 7 bases separated the two germline ends. CDR3 length: 13 amino acids. The CDR3 DNA sequence: TGTGCCAGTAGTATGGACGGGACAGATACGCAGTATTTT. It yields the protein CASSMDGTDTQYF.

The genes are TRBV28 and TRBJ1-4, with D possibly being TRBD1 (5 bases). From germline, CDR1 is MDHEN and CDR2 SYDVKM. This CDR3 is 14 amino acids long. Trimming removed 7 bases at V and 7 bases at J, with 16 bases between. DNA for the CDR3: TGTGCCAGCACCCCGTGGAAGGGGCCTGAAAAACTGTTTTTT. Translation gives CASTPWKGPEKLFF.

The J gene is TRBJ2-7, the V gene TRBV2; 8 nucleotides agree with TRBD1. Germline V gene sequence: CDR1 SNHLY, CDR2 FYNNEI. With V trimmed by 8 bases and J by 2 bases, 5 bases remained unmatched. This CDR3 is built from 13 residues. The CDR3 loop reads CASGAGQAYEQYF. The CDR3 DNA follows: TGTGCCAGCGGGGCGGGACAGGCCTACGAGCAGTACTTC.

The J gene is TRBJ1-6, the V gene TRBV27; 11 nucleotides align to TRBD1. The J segment lost 9 bases and the V segment lost 6 bases, leaving 13 bases of the junction unmatched. The CDR3 runs to 17 residues. Germline CDR1 is MNHEY and CDR2 is SMNVEV (reference sequence). The CDR3 sequence is CASSLGQGGIISSPLHF. The CDR3 DNA reads TGTGCCAGCAGCCTGGGACAGGGGGGCATTATTAGTTCACCCCTCCACTTT.

The gene calls are TRBV28 and TRBJ2-1; 14 nucleotides line up with TRBD2. After removal of 1 base from V and 14 bases from J, the junction contained 7 bases not matched to a gene. The germline gives CDR1 MDHEN, CDR2 SYDVKM. The CDR3 is 15 residues long. The CDR3 DNA follows: TGTGCCAGCAGTTTATCCGGACTAGCGGGAGGTGGTAAGTTCTTC. Translation: CASSLSGLAGGGKFF.

A note on this clone: Other DNA sequences in the sample encode the same CDR3. This rearrangement joins TRBV9 to TRBJ1-2; D gene ambiguous. V was pared by 0 bases and J by 4 bases, with 1 base between. Germline CDR1 and CDR2: SGDLS and YYNGEE. CDR3 length: 11 residues. CDR3 residues: CASSVGYGYTF. CDR3 nucleotide sequence: TGTGCCAGCAGCGTAGGCTATGGCTACACCTTC.

This chain uses TRBV29-1 with TRBJ1-2, with no clear D. V dropped 1 base and J dropped 2 bases, with 11 bases sitting between them. CDR1 is SQVTM and CDR2 is ANQGSEA in the germline V gene. The CDR3 contains 14 residues. This CDR3 reads CSVEVPPGNYGYTF. For the CDR3, the DNA is TGCAGCGTTGAAGTTCCGCCCGGGAACTATGGCTACACCTTC. Full variable domain (remainder filled in from reference TRBV29-1 and TRBJ1-2): SAVISQKPSRDICQRGTSLTIQCQVDSQVTMMFWYRQQPGQSLTLIATANQGSEATYESGFVIDKFPISRPNLTFSTLTVSNMSPEDSSIYLCSVEVPPGNYGYTFGSGTRLTVV.

This sequence joins TRBV7-8 and TRBJ1-2, with TRBD1 identical over 8 bases. With V trimmed by 2 bases and J by 6 bases, 5 bases remained unmatched. Per germline, CDR1 SGHVS and CDR2 FQNEAQ. The CDR3 is 14 amino acids. Here the CDR3 reads CASSLSPGQDGYTF. CDR3 sequence (DNA): TGTGCCAGCAGCTTAAGTCCGGGACAGGATGGCTACACCTTC.

The genes are TRBV18 and TRBJ1-1, with 12 positions matching TRBD1. CDR1 and CDR2 from the germline V gene are KGHSH and LQKENI. With 3 bases clipped from V and 1 base from J, the junction kept 3 bases outside the gene matches. This CDR3 contains 16 residues. The CDR3 region has the DNA TGTGCCAGCTCACCGGGGGACAGGGGGCGGAACACTGAAGCTTTCTTT. It translates to CASSPGDRGRNTEAFF.

V gene TRBV5-4 combines with J gene TRBJ2-5, with TRBD1 matching over 7 bases. V shed 1 base and J 4 bases; nucleotides not matched to a gene: 1. Germline CDR1 reads SGHNT; CDR2 reads YYREEE (reference sequence). The CDR3 runs to 13 residues. The CDR3 DNA sequence: TGTGCCAGCAGCTTGAGGGGGCTAGAGACCCAGTACTTC. This sequence encodes CASSLRGLETQYF.

The chain couples TRBV11-2 to TRBJ2-5, with D unresolved. Trimming left V 5 bases short and J 3 bases short, with 13 bases between. This CDR3 has 14 amino acids. The germline V gene encodes CDR1 SGHAT and CDR2 FQNNGV. The CDR3 DNA reads TGTGCCAGCAGCGCCAATCGGGCAGAAGAGACCCAGTACTTC. Translation: CASSANRAEETQYF.

The rearrangement joins TRBV14 to TRBJ2-7; TRBD1 might be the D (7 bases). Germline CDR1 and CDR2: SGHDN and FVKESK. The V end was cut by 5 bases, the J end by 2 bases, with 19 bases between. This CDR3 spans 16 amino acids. As DNA, the CDR3 is TGTGCCAGCAGCACCCCAGGTTCAGGGGGGACCTACGAGCAGTACTTC. Protein sequence: CASSTPGSGGTYEQYF.

The chain has TRBV5-1 and TRBJ1-1; D uncertain. Trimming shortened V by 7 bases and J by 5 bases, and 9 bases separated the two germline ends. The V gene's germline CDR1 is SGHRS and CDR2 YFSETQ. CDR3 length: 11 amino acids. The CDR3 bases are TGCGCCAGCGGCGAAGGGACTGAAGCTTTCTTT. It yields the protein CASGEGTEAFF.

This clone was recorded once. The chain uses TRBV5-4 and TRBJ2-3, with a possible D match to TRBD2 (6 bases). V was trimmed by 1 base and J by 1 base, leaving 16 bases between them. Germline CDR1 and CDR2: SGHNT and YYREEE (reference sequence). The CDR3 is 17 amino acids. DNA of the CDR3: TGTGCCAGCAGCTTGAAGTCTGGTGCTAGCGGCACAGATACGCAGTATTTT. Its translation is CASSLKSGASGTDTQYF.

A single count supports this clone. V and J are TRBV6-1 and TRBJ1-1, with a weak D call TRBD1 (6 bases). In germline, CDR1 is MNHNS, CDR2 SASEGT. There are 13 residues in the CDR3. Deletions cut 7 bases from V and 0 bases from J, with 9 bases between. The CDR3 here is CASNGQLNTEAFF. CDR3 in DNA: TGTGCCAGCAACGGACAGTTGAACACTGAAGCTTTCTTT.

The chain joins TRBV7-2 to TRBJ2-1, with 9 positions matching TRBD2. The CDR3 extends over 17 amino acids. The V segment lost 4 bases and the J segment 2 bases; nucleotides outside the gene matches: 9. Germline lookup yields CDR1 SGHTA and CDR2 FQGNSA. The CDR3 DNA sequence: TGTGCCAGCAGCTACGGGACTAGCAGATTTCCCTACAATGAGCAGTTCTTC. Its translation: CASSYGTSRFPYNEQFF. Filled out from reference TRBV7-2 and TRBJ2-1, the complete variable domain reads GAGVSQSPSNKVTEKGKDVELRCDPISGHTALYWYRQSLGQGLEFLIYFQGNSAPDKSGLPSDRFSAERTGGSVSTLTIQRTQQEDSAVYLCASSYGTSRFPYNEQFFGPGTRLTVL.